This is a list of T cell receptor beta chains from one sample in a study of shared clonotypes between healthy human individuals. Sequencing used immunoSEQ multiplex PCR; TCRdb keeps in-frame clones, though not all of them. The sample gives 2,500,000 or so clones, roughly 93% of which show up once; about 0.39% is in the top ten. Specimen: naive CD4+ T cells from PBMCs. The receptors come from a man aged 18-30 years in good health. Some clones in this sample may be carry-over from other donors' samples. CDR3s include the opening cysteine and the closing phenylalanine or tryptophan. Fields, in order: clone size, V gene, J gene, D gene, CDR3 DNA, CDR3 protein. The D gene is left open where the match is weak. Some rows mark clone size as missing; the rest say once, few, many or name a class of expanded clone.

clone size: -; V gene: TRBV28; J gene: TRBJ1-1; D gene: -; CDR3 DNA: TGTGCCAGCAGTGTGCTTTCTGGGGGGCCGGTGGGAGCTTTCTTT; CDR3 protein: CASSVLSGGPVGAFF
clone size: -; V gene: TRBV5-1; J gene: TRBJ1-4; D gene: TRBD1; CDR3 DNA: TGCGCCAGCAGCTTAGGACAGGGGGCAACTAATGAAAAACTGTTTTTT; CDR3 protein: CASSLGQGATNEKLFF
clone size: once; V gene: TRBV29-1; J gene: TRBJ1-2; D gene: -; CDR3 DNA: TGCAGCGTTGGAGGGGGGACCGGCTATGGCTACACCTTC; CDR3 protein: CSVGGGTGYGYTF
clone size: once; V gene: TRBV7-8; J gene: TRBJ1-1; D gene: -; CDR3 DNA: TGTGCCAGCAGCTTAGTACAGAAAAACACTGAAGCTTTCTTT; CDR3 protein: CASSLVQKNTEAFF
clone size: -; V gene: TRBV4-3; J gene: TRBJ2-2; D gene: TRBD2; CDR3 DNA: TGCGCCAGCAGCCTTAATGGACTAGCGGGAGGGCCGATCGGGGAGCTGTTTTTT; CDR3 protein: CASSLNGLAGGPIGELFF
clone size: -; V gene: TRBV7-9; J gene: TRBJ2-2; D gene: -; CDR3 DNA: TGTGCCAGCAGCCCCGTGGGGCAGGAGGTCACCGGGGAGCTGTTTTTT; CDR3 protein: CASSPVGQEVTGELFF
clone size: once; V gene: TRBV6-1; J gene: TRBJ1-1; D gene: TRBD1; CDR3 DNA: TGTGCCAGCAGATGGGACAGGATGGGAACTGAAGCTTTCTTT; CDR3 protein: CASRWDRMGTEAFF
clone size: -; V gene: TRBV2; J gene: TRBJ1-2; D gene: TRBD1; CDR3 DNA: TGTGCCAGCAGTCGAGGAGGGGGCAGCTATGGCTACACCTTC; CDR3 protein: CASSRGGGSYGYTF
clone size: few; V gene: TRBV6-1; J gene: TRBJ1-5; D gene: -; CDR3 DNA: TGTGCCAGCGGCCAGAATCAGCCCCAGCATTTT; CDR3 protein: CASGQNQPQHF
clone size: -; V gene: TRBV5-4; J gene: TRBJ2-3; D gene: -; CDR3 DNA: TGTGCCAGCAGCCCCACGTTAAACCGAATCACAGATACGCAGTATTTT; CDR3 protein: CASSPTLNRITDTQYF
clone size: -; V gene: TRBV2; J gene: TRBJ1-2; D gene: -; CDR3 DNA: TGTGCCAGCAGGAAACAAACTAACTATGGCTACACCTTC; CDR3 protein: CASRKQTNYGYTF
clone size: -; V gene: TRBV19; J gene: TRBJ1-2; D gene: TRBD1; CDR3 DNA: TGTGCCAGTAGTTCCGCGGACAGGGGTTATTCATCCTATGGCTACACCTTC; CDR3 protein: CASSSADRGYSSYGYTF
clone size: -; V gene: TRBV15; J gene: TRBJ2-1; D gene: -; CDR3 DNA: TGTGCCACCAGCAGAGGATATGAGCAGTTCTTC; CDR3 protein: CATSRGYEQFF
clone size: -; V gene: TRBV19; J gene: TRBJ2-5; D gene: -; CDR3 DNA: TGTGCCAGTAGTATAGGTGGGAGGCTGATCCAAGAGACCCAGTACTTC; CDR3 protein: CASSIGGRLIQETQYF
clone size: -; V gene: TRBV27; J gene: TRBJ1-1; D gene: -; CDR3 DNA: TGTGCCAGCAGTTCCCCCCCAAGGGGGAACACTGAAGCTTTCTTT; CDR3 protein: CASSSPPRGNTEAFF
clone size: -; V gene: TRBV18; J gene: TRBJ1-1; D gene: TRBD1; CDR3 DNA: TGTGCCAGCTTCAGGGACAGGAACACTGAAGCTTTCTTT; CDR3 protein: CASFRDRNTEAFF
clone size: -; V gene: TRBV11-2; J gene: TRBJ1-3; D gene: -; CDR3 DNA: TGTGCCAGCTGCCCGGTGGGGGGGGCCGCCATATATTTT; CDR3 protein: CASCPVGGAAIYF
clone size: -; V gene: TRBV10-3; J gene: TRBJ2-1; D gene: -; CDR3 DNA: TGTGCCATCAGGGAACTCGAACAAGGGGTAAATGAGCAGTTCTTC; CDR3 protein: CAIRELEQGVNEQFF
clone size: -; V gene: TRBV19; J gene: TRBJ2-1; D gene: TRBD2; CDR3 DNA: TGTGCCAGTATCAAGCGGGCTAGCGGCTACAATGAGCAGTTCTTC; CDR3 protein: CASIKRASGYNEQFF
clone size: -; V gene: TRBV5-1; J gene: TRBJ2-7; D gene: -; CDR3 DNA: TGCGCCAGCAGCCAGGGATCCTACGAGCAGTACTTC; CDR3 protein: CASSQGSYEQYF
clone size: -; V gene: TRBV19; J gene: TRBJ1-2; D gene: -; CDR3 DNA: TGTGCCAGTAGCTGGGGCCGCTCAGTGAACTATGGCTACACCTTC; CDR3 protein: CASSWGRSVNYGYTF
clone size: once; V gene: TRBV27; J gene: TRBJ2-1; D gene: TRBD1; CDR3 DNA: TGTGCCAGCAGTTTTGAGGGGGGGACAGGGAGCATCTACAATGAGCAGTTCTTC; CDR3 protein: CASSFEGGTGSIYNEQFF
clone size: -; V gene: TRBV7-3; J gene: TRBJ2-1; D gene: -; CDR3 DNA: TGTGCCAGCAGCCCCCAATTTGCTAGCGTCCATGAGCAGTTCTTC; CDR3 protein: CASSPQFASVHEQFF
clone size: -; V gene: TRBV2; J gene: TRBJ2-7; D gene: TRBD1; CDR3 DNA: TGTGCCAGCAGAACGACCGGGACAGGGGAATGTTACTTC; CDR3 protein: CASRTTGTGECYF
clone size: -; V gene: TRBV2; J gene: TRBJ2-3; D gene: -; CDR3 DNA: TGTGCCAGCAGGCGACTAAGCACAGATACGCAGTATTTT; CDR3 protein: CASRRLSTDTQYF
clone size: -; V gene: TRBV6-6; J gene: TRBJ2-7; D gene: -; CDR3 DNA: TGTGCCAGCAGTACCAGAGAATACTCCTACGAGCAGTACTTC; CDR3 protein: CASSTREYSYEQYF
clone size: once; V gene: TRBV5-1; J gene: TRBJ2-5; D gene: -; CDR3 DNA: TGCGCCAGCAGCTTAGAAGGGGGGAGTCGAGAGACCCAGTACTTC; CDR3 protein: CASSLEGGSRETQYF
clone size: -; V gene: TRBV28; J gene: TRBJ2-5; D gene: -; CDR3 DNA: TGTGCCAGCAGTCCCCCCGGGACCATGTACCAAGAGACCCAGTACTTC; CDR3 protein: CASSPPGTMYQETQYF
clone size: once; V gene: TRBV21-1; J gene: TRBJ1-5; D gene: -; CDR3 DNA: TGTGCCAGCACCAAGAAGGGACAGAAAAAACAGCCCCAGCATTTT; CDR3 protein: CASTKKGQKKQPQHF
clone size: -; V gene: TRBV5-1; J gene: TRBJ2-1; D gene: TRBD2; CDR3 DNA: TGCGCCAGCAGCTCCCCCGGGACTACGAGCTCCTACAATGAGCAGTTCTTC; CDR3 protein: CASSSPGTTSSYNEQFF
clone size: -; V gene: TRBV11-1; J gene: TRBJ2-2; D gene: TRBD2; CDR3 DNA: TGTGCCAGCAGCCCCCGGACTAGCAGAAACACCGGGGAGCTGTTTTTT; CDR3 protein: CASSPRTSRNTGELFF
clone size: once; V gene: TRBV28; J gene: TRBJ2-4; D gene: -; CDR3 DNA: TGTGCCAGCAGTTTGGCCCAGCTAAACATTCAGTACTTC; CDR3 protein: CASSLAQLNIQYF
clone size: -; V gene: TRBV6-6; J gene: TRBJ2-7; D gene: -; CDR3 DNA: TGTGCCAGCAGTATATACAGGGTTGGCTCCTACGAGCAGTACTTC; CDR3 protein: CASSIYRVGSYEQYF
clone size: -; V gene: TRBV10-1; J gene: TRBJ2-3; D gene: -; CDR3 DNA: TGCGCCAGCAGCCCGGACCGTGCCCACACAGATACGCAGTATTTT; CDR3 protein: CASSPDRAHTDTQYF
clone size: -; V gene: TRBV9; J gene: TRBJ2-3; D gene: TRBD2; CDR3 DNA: TGTGCCAGCAGCGCAATTACTAGCGGGAGTGATACGCAGTATTTT; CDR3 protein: CASSAITSGSDTQYF
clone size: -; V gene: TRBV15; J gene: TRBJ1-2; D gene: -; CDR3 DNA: TGTGCCACCAGCAGAGGCCGGGGGACTAACTATGGCTACACCTTC; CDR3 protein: CATSRGRGTNYGYTF
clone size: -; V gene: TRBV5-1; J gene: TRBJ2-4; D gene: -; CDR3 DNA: TGCGCCAGCAGCTTGCCCGTAGCCAAAAACATTCAGTACTTC; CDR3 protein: CASSLPVAKNIQYF
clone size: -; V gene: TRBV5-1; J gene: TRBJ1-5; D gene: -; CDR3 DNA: TGCGCCAGCAGACCTTCCGACAGCCCCTCACCCCAGCATTTT; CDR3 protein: CASRPSDSPSPQHF
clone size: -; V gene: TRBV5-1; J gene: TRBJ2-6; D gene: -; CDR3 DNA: TGCGCCAGCAGCTTGATAGCATTAGGGTCTGGGGCCAACGTCCTGACTTTC; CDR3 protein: CASSLIALGSGANVLTF
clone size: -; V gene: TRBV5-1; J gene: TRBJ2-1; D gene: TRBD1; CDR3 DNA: TGCGCCAGCAGCTTTTGGGCAGGGGGTTCCTACAATGAGCAGTTCTTC; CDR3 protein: CASSFWAGGSYNEQFF
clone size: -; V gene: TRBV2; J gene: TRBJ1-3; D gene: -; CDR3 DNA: TGTGCCAGCAGTGAGTACGGTGGAAACACCATATATTTT; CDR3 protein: CASSEYGGNTIYF
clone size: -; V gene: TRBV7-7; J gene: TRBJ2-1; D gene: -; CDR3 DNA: TGTGCCAGCAGCTCGGTCGGGACTGGCAATGAGCAGTTCTTC; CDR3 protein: CASSSVGTGNEQFF
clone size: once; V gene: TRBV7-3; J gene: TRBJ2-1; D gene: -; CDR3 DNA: TGTGCCAGCAGCGACGGACCAAACTCCTACAATGAGCAGTTCTTC; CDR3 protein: CASSDGPNSYNEQFF
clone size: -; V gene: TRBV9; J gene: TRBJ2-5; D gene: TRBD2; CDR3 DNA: TGTGCCAGCAGCGTAAGCGGGGACCCTATGGGAACCCAGTACTTC; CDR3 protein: CASSVSGDPMGTQYF
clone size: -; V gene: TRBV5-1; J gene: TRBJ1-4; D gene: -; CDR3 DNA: TGCGCCAGCAGCTTGGCTAATGAAAAACTGTTTTTT; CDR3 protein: CASSLANEKLFF
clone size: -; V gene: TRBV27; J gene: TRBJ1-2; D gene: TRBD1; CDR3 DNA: TGTGCCAGCAGTTTACATCCTTCGGGGACAGGGCCGGGGGGCTACACCTTC; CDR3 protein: CASSLHPSGTGPGGYTF
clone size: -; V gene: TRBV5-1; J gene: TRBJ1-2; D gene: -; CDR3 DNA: TGCGCCAGCAGCCTGGACGACAATTACTATGGCTACACCTTC; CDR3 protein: CASSLDDNYYGYTF
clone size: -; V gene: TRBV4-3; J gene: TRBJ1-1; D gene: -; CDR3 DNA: TGCGCCAGCAGCCAAGCGGCCAGTTCTGTCACTGAAGCTTTCTTT; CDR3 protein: CASSQAASSVTEAFF
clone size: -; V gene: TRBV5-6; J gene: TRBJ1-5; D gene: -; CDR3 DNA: TGTGCCAGCAGCCTGGGGAGCAATCAGCCCCAGCATTTT; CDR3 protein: CASSLGSNQPQHF
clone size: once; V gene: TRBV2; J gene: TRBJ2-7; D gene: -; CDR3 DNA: TGTGCCAGCACCCGACTCCTTAGCTCCTACGAGCAGTACTTC; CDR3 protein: CASTRLLSSYEQYF
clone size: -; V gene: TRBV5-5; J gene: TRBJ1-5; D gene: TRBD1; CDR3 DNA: TGTGCCAGCAGCCCGACACCGGGGACAGGGGATCAGCCCCAGCATTTT; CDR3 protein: CASSPTPGTGDQPQHF
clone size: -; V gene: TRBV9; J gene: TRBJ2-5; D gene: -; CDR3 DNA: TGTGCCAGCAGCGTAATGGGGGCGCGGCAAGAGACCCAGTACTTC; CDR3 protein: CASSVMGARQETQYF
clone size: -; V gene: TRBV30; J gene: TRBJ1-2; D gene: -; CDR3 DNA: TGTGCCTGGAGTCCAGGAGAAAACTATGGCTACACCTTC; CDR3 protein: CAWSPGENYGYTF